A selection of T cell receptor beta chains follows, all from one sample in a study of blood T cell repertoires in COVID-19. Sequencing was performed with immunoSEQ multiplex PCR; in TCRdb, only in-frame clones are kept and a portion is missing. This sample yields around 250,000 clones, of which about 88% are seen a single time; approximately 5% belongs to the top ten. Sequencing was done on a sample of peripheral blood. These receptors originate from a woman in her thirties or forties who had recovered from COVID-19. Both conserved end residues are part of each CDR3. A D gene is named only where the DNA matches it firmly. A row's size may be missing; if present it is once, few, many or a size class.

>-|TRBJ2-7|TRBD1|TRBV19|13
TGTGCCAGTAGTACGGGACAGGGCTACGAGCAGTACTTC
CASSTGQGYEQYF
>-|TRBJ2-5|TRBD2|TRBV19|15
TGTGCCAGTGGGGGACTAGCGGGGAATCAAGAGACCCAGTACTTC
CASGGLAGNQETQYF
>-|TRBJ1-2|TRBD1|TRBV27|14
TGTGCCAGCAGTTTATCGACAGGGAACTATGGCTACACCTTC
CASSLSTGNYGYTF
>-|TRBJ1-1|TRBD1|TRBV24-1|13
TGTGCCACCAGGGGGGCCGACAGGGATGAAGCTTTCTTT
CATRGADRDEAFF
>-|TRBJ2-2|TRBD1|TRBV5-4|15
TGTGCCAGCAGCTTGATCACAGGGGGACTCGGGGAGCTGTTTTTT
CASSLITGGLGELFF
>-|TRBJ2-3|TRBD2|TRBV5-4|15
TGTGCCAGCAGTCTTAGCGGGTCCCCCACAGATACGCAGTATTTT
CASSLSGSPTDTQYF
>large|TRBJ1-1|TRBD1|TRBV7-8|15
TGTGCCAGCAGCCCCCGGACAGGGAGGAACACTGAAGCTTTCTTT
CASSPRTGRNTEAFF
>-|TRBJ1-4|-|TRBV10-1|10
TGCGCCAGCAAGGAGAGGGGGCTGTTTTTT
CASKERGLFF
>-|TRBJ2-7|TRBD2|TRBV19|15
TGTGCCAGTAGTATAATAGCGGGGGGGCCCGACGAGCAGTACTTC
CASSIIAGGPDEQYF
>-|TRBJ1-4|TRBD1|TRBV5-4|15
TGTGCCAGCAGCTTGTCAACAGGGGGAGATGAAAAACTGTTTTTT
CASSLSTGGDEKLFF
>-|TRBJ1-2|-|TRBV7-3|13
TGTGCCAGCACGACCGGACAGAACTATGGCTACACCTTC
CASTTGQNYGYTF
>-|TRBJ2-2|TRBD2|TRBV19|17
TGTGCCAGTAGTATAGATCTAGCGGGAGCCAACACCGGGGAGCTGTTTTTT
CASSIDLAGANTGELFF
>-|TRBJ2-5|-|TRBV5-4|13
TGTGCCAGCAGCTTCGAGGGGGGGGAGACCCAGTACTTC
CASSFEGGETQYF
>-|TRBJ1-1|-|TRBV28|14
TGTGCCAGCACGACATGGGGCAGGGCCACTGAAGCTTTCTTT
CASTTWGRATEAFF
>-|TRBJ2-1|TRBD2|TRBV13|16
TGTGCCAGCAGCTTTACTAGCGGGGCCTCCTATAATGAGCAGTTCTTC
CASSFTSGASYNEQFF
>-|TRBJ1-5|-|TRBV28|14
TGTGCCAGCAGTTTCGCAGAAAGCAATCAGCCCCAGCATTTT
CASSFAESNQPQHF
>once|TRBJ1-4|-|TRBV19|14
TGTGCCAGTAGCCCAGGGACATATAATGAAAAACTGTTTTTT
CASSPGTYNEKLFF
>-|TRBJ1-1|TRBD1|TRBV24-1|16
TGTGCCACCAGTGATAGAAAACAGGGGACGACCACTGAAGCTTTCTTT
CATSDRKQGTTTEAFF
>-|TRBJ1-2|-|TRBV6-5|15
TGTGCCAGCAGTTACTCGAGGGCCGCTAACTATGGCTACACCTTC
CASSYSRAANYGYTF
>few|TRBJ2-1|TRBD2|TRBV5-1|15
TGCGCCAGCAGCTTGGGATTAGCGGGAGTGGTTGAGCAGTTCTTC
CASSLGLAGVVEQFF
>-|TRBJ2-1|-|TRBV11-3|17
TGTGCCAGCAGCCCCACCGGCAAGAGGAGCTCCTACAATGAGCAGTTCTTC
CASSPTGKRSSYNEQFF
>-|TRBJ1-1|TRBD1|TRBV18|16
TGTGCCAGCTCATTGGTTGACAGGGCTATGAACACTGAAGCTTTCTTT
CASSLVDRAMNTEAFF
>once|TRBJ1-4|-|TRBV7-9|15
TGTGCCAGCAGCCCACGGACTTCAACTAATGAAAAACTGTTTTTT
CASSPRTSTNEKLFF
>-|TRBJ1-1|-|TRBV6-2/TRBV6-3|14
TGTGCCAGCAGTTACTCCCATAATAAGCCTGAAGCTTTCTTT
CASSYSHNKPEAFF
>-|TRBJ1-3|TRBD1|TRBV19|14
TGTGCCAGTAGGTTACAGGGGGCTGGAAACACCATATATTTT
CASRLQGAGNTIYF
>once|TRBJ1-1|-|TRBV5-6|14
TGTGCCAGCAGTATACAGGGTGCGAACACTGAAGCTTTCTTT
CASSIQGANTEAFF
>-|TRBJ1-5|TRBD1|TRBV27|15
TGTGCCAGCAGCCCCGGGACAGGGAGACGCCAGCCCCAGCATTTT
CASSPGTGRRQPQHF
>few|TRBJ2-7|TRBD1|TRBV10-3|16
TGTGCCATCAGAAAGTACTCCGGGACAGGGGGTGCCGAGCAGTACTTC
CAIRKYSGTGGAEQYF
>-|TRBJ1-1|-|TRBV28|11
TGTGCCAGCAGCTTGACTCTATTCGCTTTCTTT
CASSLTLFAFF
>-|TRBJ1-6|-|TRBV4-3|17
TGCGCCAGCAGCCAAGTCATGGGAGGGTCCTATAATTCACCCCTCCACTTT
CASSQVMGGSYNSPLHF
>-|TRBJ1-1|-|TRBV11-3|15
TGTGCCAGCAGGTCCCGTACAGGGTTTTGGACTGAAGCTTTCTTT
CASRSRTGFWTEAFF
>-|TRBJ2-1|-|TRBV11-3|14
TGTGCCAGCAGCTCTCGAAACGGCTACAATGAGCAGTTCTTC
CASSSRNGYNEQFF
>once|TRBJ1-6|-|TRBV7-6|16
TGTGCCAGCAGCTTAGGAGGGACACCGGGGAATTCACCCCTCCACTTT
CASSLGGTPGNSPLHF
>-|TRBJ1-2|-|TRBV5-4|14
TGTGCCAGCAGCTCAGGGGCGCTAAACTATGGCTACACCTTC
CASSSGALNYGYTF
>-|TRBJ2-5|TRBD1|TRBV10-3|13
TGTGCCACCGGGACAGGGGGACAAGAGACCCAGTACTTC
CATGTGGQETQYF
>-|TRBJ2-1|-|TRBV10-3|13
TGTGCCATCAGTGACAACGAAGGGGGTGAGCAGTTCTTC
CAISDNEGGEQFF
>-|TRBJ2-3|-|TRBV28|12
TGTGCCAGCAGTCCAGGTTCAGATACGCAGTATTTT
CASSPGSDTQYF
>once|TRBJ2-4|-|TRBV6-2/TRBV6-3|15
TGTGCCAGCAGTTTGGCGGGACGAGCACGAATCTTTCAGTACTTC
CASSLAGRARIFQYF
>-|TRBJ1-5|TRBD1|TRBV10-1|13
TGCGCCAGCTCGACAGGGTTCAATCAGCCCCAGCATTTT
CASSTGFNQPQHF
>-|TRBJ2-1|TRBD2|TRBV5-4|15
TGTGCCAGCAGCCCGGGACTAGCGGGAGAAAATGAGCAGTTCTTC
CASSPGLAGENEQFF
>-|TRBJ2-2|-|TRBV7-9|16
TGTGCCAGCAGCTTGTTCGCGGGCCTGAACACCGGGGAGCTGTTTTTT
CASSLFAGLNTGELFF